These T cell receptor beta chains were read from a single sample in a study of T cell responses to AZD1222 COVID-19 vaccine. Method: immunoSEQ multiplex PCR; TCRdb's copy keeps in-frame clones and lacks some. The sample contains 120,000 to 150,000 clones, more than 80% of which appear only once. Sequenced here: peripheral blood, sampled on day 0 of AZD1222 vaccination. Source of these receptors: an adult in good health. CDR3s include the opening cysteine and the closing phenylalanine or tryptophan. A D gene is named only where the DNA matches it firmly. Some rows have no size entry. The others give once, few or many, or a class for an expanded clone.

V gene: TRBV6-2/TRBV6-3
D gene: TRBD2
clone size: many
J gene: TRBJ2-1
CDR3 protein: CASSLPRGGNEQFF
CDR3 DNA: TGTGCCAGCAGTTTACCTCGGGGGGGCAATGAGCAGTTCTTC

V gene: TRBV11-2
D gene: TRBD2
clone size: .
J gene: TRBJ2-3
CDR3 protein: CASSSGLRGTQYF
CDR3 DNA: TGTGCCAGCAGTTCGGGACTAAGGGGTACGCAGTATTTT

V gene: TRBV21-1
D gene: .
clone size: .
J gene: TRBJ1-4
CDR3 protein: CVPATKSGSTNEKLFF
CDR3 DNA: .

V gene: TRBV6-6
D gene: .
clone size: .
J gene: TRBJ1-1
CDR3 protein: CAGRPDSTLNTEAFF
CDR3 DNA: TGTGCCGGTCGACCGGACAGTACTTTGAACACTGAAGCTTTCTTT

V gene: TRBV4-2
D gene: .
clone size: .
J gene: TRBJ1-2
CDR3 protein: CASSRAQEGDYGYTF
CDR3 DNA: TGTGCCAGCAGCCGGGCCCAGGAGGGGGATTATGGCTACACCTTC

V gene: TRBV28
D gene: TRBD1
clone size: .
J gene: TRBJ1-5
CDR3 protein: CASSGQGVTQPQHF
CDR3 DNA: TGTGCCAGCAGTGGACAGGGGGTCACTCAGCCCCAGCATTTT

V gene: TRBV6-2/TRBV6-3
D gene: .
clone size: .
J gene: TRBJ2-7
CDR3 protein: CASSDSPISDNLYEQYF
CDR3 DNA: TGTGCCAGCAGTGACAGCCCCATCAGCGACAATCTCTACGAGCAGTACTTC

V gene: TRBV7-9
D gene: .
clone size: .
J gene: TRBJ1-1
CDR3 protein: CASSHVRGTEAFF
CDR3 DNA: TGTGCCAGCAGCCACGTTCGGGGTACTGAAGCTTTCTTT

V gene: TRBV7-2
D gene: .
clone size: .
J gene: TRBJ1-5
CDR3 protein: CASANRFGEQPQHF
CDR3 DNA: TGTGCCAGCGCGAACAGGTTCGGGGAGCAGCCCCAGCATTTT

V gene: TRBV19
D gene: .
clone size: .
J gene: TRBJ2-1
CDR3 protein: CASSTGPWGNEQFF
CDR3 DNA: TGTGCCAGTAGTACTGGACCCTGGGGCAATGAGCAGTTCTTC

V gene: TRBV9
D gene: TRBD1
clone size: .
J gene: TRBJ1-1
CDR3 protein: CASSRRGTGNTEAFF
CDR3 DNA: TGTGCCAGCAGTCGTCGTGGGACAGGGAACACTGAAGCTTTCTTT

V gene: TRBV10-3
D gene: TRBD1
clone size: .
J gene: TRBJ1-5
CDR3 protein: CAIGGQGNQPQHF
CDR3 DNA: TGTGCCATCGGGGGACAGGGGAACCAGCCCCAGCATTTT

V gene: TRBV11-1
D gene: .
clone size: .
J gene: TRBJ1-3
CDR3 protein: CASRATTGSGNTIYF
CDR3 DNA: TGTGCCAGCCGGGCAACGACGGGCTCTGGAAACACCATATATTTT

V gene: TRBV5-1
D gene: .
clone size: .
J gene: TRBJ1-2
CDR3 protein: CASSVDFIRGYTF
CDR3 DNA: TGCGCCAGCAGCGTAGACTTTATCCGAGGCTACACCTTC

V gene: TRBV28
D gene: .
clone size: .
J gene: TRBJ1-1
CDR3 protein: CASSSGHPNTEAFF
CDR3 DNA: TGTGCCAGCAGCTCCGGACACCCGAACACTGAAGCTTTCTTT

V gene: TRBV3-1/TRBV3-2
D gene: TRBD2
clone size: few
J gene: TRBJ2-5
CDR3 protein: CASSQGASGGRGETQYF
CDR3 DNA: TGTGCCAGCAGCCAAGGGGCTAGCGGGGGTCGAGGGGAGACCCAGTACTTC

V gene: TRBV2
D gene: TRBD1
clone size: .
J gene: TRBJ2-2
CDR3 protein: CASRRDRGSVGELFF
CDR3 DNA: TGTGCCAGCAGACGGGACAGGGGATCGGTCGGGGAGCTGTTTTTT

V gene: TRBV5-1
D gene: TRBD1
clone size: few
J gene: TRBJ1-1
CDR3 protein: CASSWDRPDTTEAFF
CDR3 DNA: TGCGCCAGCAGCTGGGACAGGCCGGACACCACTGAAGCTTTCTTT

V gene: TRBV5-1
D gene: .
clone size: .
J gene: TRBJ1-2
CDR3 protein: CASSLARGLYGYTF
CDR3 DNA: TGCGCCAGCAGCTTAGCCAGGGGACTCTATGGCTACACCTTC

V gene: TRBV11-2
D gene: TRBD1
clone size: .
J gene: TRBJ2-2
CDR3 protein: CASSPIGGTGDTGELFF
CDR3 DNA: TGTGCCAGCAGCCCGATAGGCGGGACAGGGGACACCGGGGAGCTGTTTTTT

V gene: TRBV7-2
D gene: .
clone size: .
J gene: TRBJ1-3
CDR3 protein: CASSLDGAGGNTIYF
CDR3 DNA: TGTGCCAGCAGCTTAGACGGAGCCGGGGGAAACACCATATATTTT

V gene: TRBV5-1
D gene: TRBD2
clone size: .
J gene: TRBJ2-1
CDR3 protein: CASSLDPSGYNEQFF
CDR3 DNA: TGCGCCAGCAGCTTGGATCCTAGCGGGTACAATGAGCAGTTCTTC

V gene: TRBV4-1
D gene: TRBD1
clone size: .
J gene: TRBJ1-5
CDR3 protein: CASSQVRGRGLFSNQPQHF
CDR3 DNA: TGCGCCAGCAGCCAAGTCCGGGGCAGGGGGCTATTTAGCAATCAGCCCCAGCATTTT

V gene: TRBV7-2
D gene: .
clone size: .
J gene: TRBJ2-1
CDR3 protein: CASSFGGGSSYNEQFF
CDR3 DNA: TGTGCCAGCAGCTTCGGTGGGGGGAGCTCCTACAATGAGCAGTTCTTC

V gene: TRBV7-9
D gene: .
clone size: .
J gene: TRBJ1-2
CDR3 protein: CASSFNLEGYTF
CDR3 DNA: TGTGCCAGCAGCTTTAATCTGGAAGGCTACACCTTC

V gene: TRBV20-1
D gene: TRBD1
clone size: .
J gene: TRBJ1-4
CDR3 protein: CSASDGTGNEKLFF
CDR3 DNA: TGCAGTGCCAGTGATGGGACAGGGAATGAAAAACTGTTTTTT

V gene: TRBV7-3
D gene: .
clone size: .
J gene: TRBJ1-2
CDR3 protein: CASSLTGGSPQTNYGYTF
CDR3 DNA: TGTGCCAGCAGCTTAACGGGGGGGTCCCCTCAGACTAACTATGGCTACACCTTC

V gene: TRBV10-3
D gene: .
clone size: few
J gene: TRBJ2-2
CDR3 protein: CAISLNTGELFF
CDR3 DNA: TGTGCCATCAGCCTTAACACCGGGGAGCTGTTTTTT

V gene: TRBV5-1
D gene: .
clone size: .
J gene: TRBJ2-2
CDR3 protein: CASSLSTGELFF
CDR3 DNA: TGCGCCAGCAGTCTCAGCACCGGGGAGCTGTTTTTT

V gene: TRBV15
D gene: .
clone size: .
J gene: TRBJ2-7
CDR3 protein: CATSRDRDDEQYF
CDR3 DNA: TGTGCCACCAGCAGAGACAGGGATGACGAGCAGTACTTC

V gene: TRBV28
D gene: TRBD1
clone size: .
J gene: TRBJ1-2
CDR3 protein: CASRIGRGLGYGYTF
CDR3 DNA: TGTGCCAGCAGAATAGGCAGGGGGCTCGGTTATGGCTACACCTTC

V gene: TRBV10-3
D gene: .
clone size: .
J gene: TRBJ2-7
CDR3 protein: CAISRADEQYF
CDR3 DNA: TGTGCCATCAGTAGGGCCGACGAGCAGTACTTC

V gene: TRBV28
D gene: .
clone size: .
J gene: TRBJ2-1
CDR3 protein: CASSTPGRLSYNEQFF
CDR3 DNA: TGTGCCAGCAGTACACCCGGGAGACTCTCCTACAATGAGCAGTTCTTC

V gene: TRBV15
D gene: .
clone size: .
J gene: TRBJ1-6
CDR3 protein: CATSRETGTSPLHF
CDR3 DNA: TGTGCCACCAGCAGAGAAACAGGGACTTCACCCCTCCACTTT

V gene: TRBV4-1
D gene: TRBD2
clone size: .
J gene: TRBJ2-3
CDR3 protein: CASSRSGREDTQYF
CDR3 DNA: TGCGCCAGCAGCCGTAGCGGGAGAGAAGATACGCAGTATTTT

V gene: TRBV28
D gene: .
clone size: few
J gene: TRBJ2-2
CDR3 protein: CASSNVGTGELFF
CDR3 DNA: TGTGCCAGCAGCAACGTAGGCACCGGGGAGCTGTTTTTT

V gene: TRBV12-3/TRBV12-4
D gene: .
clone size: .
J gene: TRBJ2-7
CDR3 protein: CASSETAYEQYF
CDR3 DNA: TGTGCCAGCTCCGAGACAGCCTACGAGCAGTACTTC